These 30 T cell receptor beta chains came from one sample sequenced in a study of Graves' ophthalmopathy and Graves' hyperthyroidism. Amplification targeted the TCR beta CDR3 regions, with RNA transcripts as the source material. HTBI primers were employed in first-round RT-PCR, then a second-round multiplex PCR followed. TCRdb reprocessed the multiplex PCR reads with MiXCR, giving one entry per CDR3 protein. The table records 740,000 or so distinct CDR3 sequences, roughly two fifths of them present only once. Sequenced input: peripheral blood. The receptors were gathered from an adult man with Graves' ophthalmopathy.

This clonotype occurred many times. The V call is TRBV7-9, the J call TRBJ1-5; D is unresolved. Per the germline V gene, CDR1 is SEHNR and CDR2 is FQNEAQ (reference sequence). The V gene lost 5 bases and the J gene lost 3 bases, with 8 bases spanning the gap. The length of the CDR3 is 13 residues. CDR3 DNA: TGTGCCAGCAGCCCACAGTCCAATCAGCCCCAGCATTTT. As protein: CASSPQSNQPQHF.

V is TRBV10-3 and J is TRBJ2-5; D not certain. The CDR3 has 12 amino acids. Germline V gene sequence: CDR1 ENHRY, CDR2 SYGVKD. Trimming took 10 bases from V and 7 from J, leaving 16 bases between them. CDR3 DNA sequence: TGTGCCAGCAGCCAGCCCCCCGGGACCCAGTACTTC. Translation: CASSQPPGTQYF.

This clonotype was recorded only once. The J gene is TRBJ2-1, the V gene TRBV29-1, with a tentative D call TRBD1 (9 bases). This CDR3 has 14 residues. Germline V gives CDR1 SQVTM, CDR2 ANQGSEA. V was cut by 8 bases and J by 6 bases, with 20 bases left in between. DNA for the CDR3: TGCAGCTCCCGGGGGGGACAGGGTATCAATGAGCAGTTCTTC. The encoded protein is CSSRGGQGINEQFF.

This clonotype was detected a few times. The junction shows a germline mismatch at one end, possibly a read error. The rearrangement uses TRBV7-3 and TRBJ1-5, with unresolved D. The CDR3 spans 16 residues. The germline CDR1 and CDR2 sequences are SGHTA and FQGTGA. The CDR3 sequence: CASSHEHRPQEGPQHF. The CDR3 DNA is TGCGCCAGCAGCCACGAGCACCGTCCCCAAGAGGGGCCCCAGCATTTT. Looking up the rest from reference TRBV7-3 and TRBJ1-5 gives the full variable domain: GAGVSQTPSNKVTEKGKYVELRCDPISGHTALYWYRQSLGQGPEFLIYFQGTGAADDSGLPNDRFFAVRPEGSVSTLKIQRTERGDSAVYLCASSHEHRPQEGPQHFGDGTRLSIL.

The rearrangement uses TRBV29-1 and TRBJ1-1; D is possibly TRBD1 (5 bases). Looked up from germline, CDR1 is SQVTM and CDR2 is ANQGSEA. The V and J ends lost 0 bases and 4 bases respectively, with 9 bases between them. The CDR3 is 13 amino acids. The CDR3 DNA reads as TGCAGCGTTGAAGAGGGGACGACCACTGAAGCTTTCTTT. It codes for CSVEEGTTTEAFF.

The chain combines TRBV29-1 with TRBJ1-2; D is uncertain. The CDR3 has 13 residues. V lost 7 bases, J lost 8 bases, and 20 bases lay in between. Germline CDR1 and CDR2: SQVTM and ANQGSEA. The CDR3 here is CSAQMGGEYGYTF. The CDR3 bases are TGCAGCGCCCAAATGGGTGGGGAATACGGCTACACCTTC.

This clonotype came up a few times. The chain has TRBV11-2 and TRBJ2-7; no clear D. This CDR3 spans 12 amino acids. Germline V gene sequence: CDR1 SGHAT, CDR2 FQNNGV. Trimming cost V 5 bases and J 5 bases, with 10 bases left between them. The CDR3 here is CASSPQKDEQYF. DNA for the CDR3: TGTGCCAGCAGCCCCCAGAAGGACGAGCAGTACTTC.

The V call is TRBV19, the J call TRBJ1-4; no firm D call. Germline-derived CDR1 and CDR2 are LNHDA and SQIVND (reference sequence). With 6 bases removed from V and 0 bases from J, the gap between germline ends came to 14 bases. The CDR3 consists of 16 residues. CDR3 sequence reads: CASSPVHQTTNEKLFF. In nucleotides, the CDR3 is TGTGCCAGTAGCCCCGTTCACCAGACAACTAATGAAAAACTGTTTTTT.

This clonotype was detected many times. This sequence joins TRBV15 and TRBJ1-2; D gene unclear. CDR3 length: 13 amino acids. Trimming left V 0 bases short and J 5 bases short, with 7 bases between. Germline CDR1 LNHNV, CDR2 YYDKDF (reference sequence). The CDR3 sequence is CATSRDSEYGYTF. Here the CDR3 DNA reads TGTGCCACCAGCAGAGATTCTGAGTATGGCTACACCTTC.

About this clonotype: The junction departs from the called germline gene at one end, perhaps through a read error. The gene calls are TRBV19 and TRBJ1-2; a weak D match, TRBD1 (6 bases). Germline CDR1 LNHDA, CDR2 SQIVND (reference sequence). The CDR3 covers 15 residues. The CDR3 protein is CASSQVAGEIYGYTF. CDR3 nucleotides: TGCGCCAGCAGCCAAGTTGCAGGGGAGATCTATGGCTACACCTTC.

The V gene is TRBV9, the J gene TRBJ2-3; unclear D gene. This CDR3 region has 15 residues. Germline CDR1 is SGDLS and CDR2 is YYNGEE. V shed 0 bases and J shed 2 bases, with 10 bases lying between them. The CDR3 spells CASSVESRVTDTQYF. Here the CDR3 DNA reads TGTGCCAGCAGCGTAGAAAGTCGGGTCACAGATACGCAGTATTTT.

J is TRBJ2-7 and V is TRBV7-3, with a weak D call TRBD1 (5 bases). Deletions cut 8 bases from V and 5 bases from J, with 16 bases between. This CDR3 is 13 amino acids long. The germline CDR1 and CDR2 sequences are SGHTA and FQGTGA. The CDR3 is CASFSTPRDEQYF. CDR3 DNA sequence: TGTGCCAGCTTCTCGACTCCCAGGGACGAGCAGTACTTC. Combining the CDR3 with reference TRBV7-3 and TRBJ2-7 gives the whole variable domain GAGVSQTPSNKVTEKGKYVELRCDPISGHTALYWYRQSLGQGPEFLIYFQGTGAADDSGLPNDRFFAVRPEGSVSTLKIQRTERGDSAVYLCASFSTPRDEQYFGPGTRLTVT.

Ten or more counts support this clonotype. The genes are TRBV7-9 and TRBJ1-2; no definite D call. The CDR3 is made up of 15 amino acids. The V end lost 5 bases, the J end lost 4 bases, and 17 bases lay between the germline ends. The germline gives CDR1 SEHNR, CDR2 FQNEAQ (reference sequence). This CDR3 is CASSPSMVHSYGYTF. The CDR3 bases are TGTGCCAGCAGCCCCTCCATGGTCCACTCCTATGGCTACACCTTC.

This sequence joins TRBV14 and TRBJ1-6; 9 bases map to TRBD1. The germline V gene encodes CDR1 SGHDN and CDR2 FVKESK. This CDR3 is built from 16 residues. Losses at the gene ends were 6 bases for V and 7 bases for J; bases not matched to a gene: 10. CDR3 loop: CASSTQRDRANSPLHF. As DNA, the CDR3 is TGTGCCAGCAGTACGCAACGGGACAGGGCGAATTCACCCCTCCACTTT.

This clonotype was seen ten or more times. The rearrangement joins TRBV7-9 to TRBJ2-7; D may be TRBD1 (5 bases). The V end was cut by 1 base, the J end by 0 bases, with 13 bases between. Germline V gene data show CDR1 as SEHNR and CDR2 as FQNEAQ (reference sequence). This CDR3 comprises 16 residues. The CDR3 reads CASSLVGRANSYEQYF. The DNA for the CDR3 is TGTGCCAGCAGCTTAGTTGGCAGGGCGAACTCCTACGAGCAGTACTTC.

This clonotype was observed a handful of times. J is TRBJ1-6 and V is TRBV20-1; D is ambiguous. Deletions cut 0 bases from V and 10 bases from J, with 22 bases between. Per germline, CDR1 DFQATT and CDR2 SNEGSKA (reference sequence). The CDR3 is made up of 17 amino acids. In DNA form, the CDR3 reads TGCAGTGCTAGAGATGCAGTCGGGAAGGTGCTAGGATCACCCCTCCACTTT. Protein product: CSARDAVGKVLGSPLHF.

V is TRBV20-1 and J is TRBJ2-7, with D perhaps being TRBD1 or TRBD2 (5 bases each). Germline V gives CDR1 DFQATT, CDR2 SNEGSKA (reference sequence). The CDR3 sequence is 15 residues long. This chain's CDR3 is CSARESGLPSYEQYV. As DNA, the CDR3 is TGCAGCGCTAGAGAGTCGGGGCTGCCCTCCTACGAGCAGTACGTC.

This clonotype was counted many times. CDR3 region: CASSPPPGANVLTF. Written as DNA, the CDR3 is TGTGCCAGCAGTCCCCCCCCTGGGGCCAACGTCCTGACTTTC. V gene TRBV12-3 or TRBV12-4 combines with J gene TRBJ2-6; no firm D call. Trimming took 5 bases from V and 2 from J, leaving 7 bases between them. The CDR3 is made up of 14 amino acids.

This clonotype was detected many times. The chain is built from TRBV10-2 and TRBJ2-5; TRBD2 matches at 8 bases. Trimming took 7 bases from V and 1 from J; bases not matched to a gene: 5. The CDR3 has 14 residues. Germline CDR1 and CDR2: WSHSY and SAAADI. CDR3 residues: CASKGGRSQETQYF. The CDR3 coding sequence is TGCGCCAGCAAGGGCGGGAGGTCCCAAGAGACCCAGTACTTC.

Ten or more counts support this clonotype. The chain links TRBV7-9 to TRBJ2-7; no firm D call. The germline CDR1 and CDR2 sequences are SEHNR and FQNEAQ (reference sequence). V was shortened by 3 bases and J by 3 bases, with 9 bases between the two germline ends. This CDR3 contains 13 residues. The CDR3 DNA is TGTGCCAGCAGCTTCCCGGTGGGCTACGAGCAGTACTTC. Amino acids: CASSFPVGYEQYF.

This clonotype appeared many times. The rearrangement uses TRBV7-9 and TRBJ1-4, with 9 bases aligning to TRBD1. The CDR3 extends over 15 amino acids. From germline, CDR1 is SEHNR and CDR2 FQNEAQ (reference sequence). J gave up 3 bases and V 4 bases, and 3 bases lay outside the gene matches. In nucleotides, the CDR3 is TGTGCCAGCAGCTCACAGGGGGCGGCTAATGAAAAACTGTTTTTT. This translates into CASSSQGAANEKLFF.

The chain is built from TRBV6-9 and TRBJ1-6; 8 positions agree with TRBD1. CDR1 is MNHGY and CDR2 is SVAAGI in the germline V gene. V was pared by 7 bases and J by 8 bases, with 7 bases of the junction left unmatched. This CDR3 spans 14 amino acids. CDR3 nucleotides: TGTGCCAGCAATCCTTCGACAGGGGATTCACCCCTCCACTTT. Its translation is CASNPSTGDSPLHF.

At least ten counts were recorded for this clonotype. The chain recombines TRBV25-1 with TRBJ1-2, with 8 bases identical to TRBD1. The CDR3 is made up of 14 amino acids. V was clipped by 3 bases and J by 6 bases; unmatched bases: 6. Per the germline V gene, CDR1 is MGHDK and CDR2 is SYGVNS. CDR3 sequence: CASSELEQGDGYTF. CDR3 bases: TGTGCCAGCAGTGAGTTAGAACAGGGGGATGGCTACACCTTC.

This clonotype was seen once. The chain joins TRBV25-1 to TRBJ1-6; D remains unclear. The CDR3 extends over 13 amino acids. CDR1 and CDR2 from the germline V gene are MGHDK and SYGVNS. V lost 4 bases, J lost 8 bases, and 9 bases lay in between. CDR3 nucleotides: TGTGCCAGCAGTGGACGGTTCTATTCACCCCTCCACTTT. Translation gives CASSGRFYSPLHF.

Comments on this clonotype: A read error may produce the germline difference seen at one junction end. The V and J genes are TRBV6-5 and TRBJ1-2; D uncertain. The CDR3 covers 14 residues. Per the germline V gene, CDR1 is MNHEY and CDR2 is SVGAGI. CDR3 DNA: TGCAATTCACGGAGTCCGAGGGTGTTTAGGGGCTACACCTTC. Amino acid sequence: CNSRSPRVFRGYTF.

J is TRBJ2-2 and V is TRBV20-1; possibly TRBD2 for D (5 bases). Germline V gives CDR1 DFQATT, CDR2 SNEGSKA (reference sequence). Trimming took 0 bases from V and 7 from J, leaving 9 bases between them. The CDR3 length is 13 residues. The CDR3 DNA reads TGCAGTGCTAGAGATCCGAGGGTCGGGGAGCTGTTTTTT. Translating gives CSARDPRVGELFF.

For this clonotype: A read error may produce the germline difference seen at one junction end. The rearrangement joins TRBV7-6 to TRBJ2-7, with 7 nucleotides matching TRBD1. The length of the CDR3 is 14 residues. Per germline, CDR1 SGHVS and CDR2 FNYEAQ. CDR3 sequence reads: CASSLVGTENEQYF. The CDR3 DNA sequence: TGTGCCAGCAGTTTAGTGGGGACAGAAAACGAGCAGTACTTC. The full variable domain, in which reference TRBV7-6 and TRBJ2-7 provide the parts outside the CDR3, is GAGVSQSPRYKVTKRGQDVALRCDPISGHVSLYWYRQALGQGPEFLTYFNYEAQQDKSGLPNDRFSAERPEGSISTLTIQRTEQRDSAMYRCASSLVGTENEQYFGPGTRLTVT.

This clonotype was observed at least ten times. The J gene is TRBJ1-6, the V gene TRBV5-6; D is ambiguous. This CDR3 has 14 amino acids. Trimming cost V 0 bases and J 8 bases, with 9 bases left between them. The germline gives CDR1 SGHDT, CDR2 YYEEEE. The CDR3 sequence: CASSLAAADSPLHF. As DNA, the CDR3 is TGTGCCAGCAGCTTGGCCGCCGCCGATTCACCCCTCCACTTT.

This clonotype was seen once. Being one base from a much bigger clone, this may be a read error. The chain recombines TRBV2 with TRBJ2-5; D is unclear. CDR3 length: 14 residues. The germline V gene has CDR1 SNHLY and CDR2 FYNNEI. The CDR3 here is CATSEAAELETQYF. The CDR3 region has the DNA TGTGCCACCAGTGAGGCCGCGGAGTTGGAGACCCAGTACTTC. The full variable domain, rest sourced from reference TRBV2 and TRBJ2-5, is EPEVTQTPSHQVTQMGQEVILRCVPISNHLYFYWYRQILGQKVEFLVSFYNNEISEKSEIFDDQFSVERPDGSNFTLKIRSTKLEDSAMYFCATSEAAELETQYFGPGTRLLVL.

The chain recombines TRBV7-9 with TRBJ2-5; D not certain. V was cut by 2 bases and J by 11 bases, with 15 bases left in between. Germline CDR1 reads SEHNR; CDR2 reads FQNEAQ (reference sequence). The CDR3 sequence is 13 residues long. The chain's CDR3 is CASSLTTHTSQYF. CDR3 DNA sequence: TGTGCCAGCAGCTTAACGACACACACCTCGCAGTACTTC.